This T cell receptor (beta chain) was sequenced for a study of cytomegalovirus exposure and HLA in healthy donors (dated by TCRdb to 2016 to 2017). Turning to the overall study: According to an earlier analysis of 587 of the donors, 150 million to 200 million T cells yielded over 90 million unique TCR beta sequences and around 280 Gb of sequence data. The study combined high-throughput TCR immunosequencing, statistical association of individual TCRs with disease status, and machine learning to predict cytomegalovirus infection status. In a later analysis, previously published TCR beta repertoires from hundreds of donors were re-analyzed and high-resolution HLA genotyping was added so that TCR occurrence patterns could be studied. Of the roughly 390 genotyped donors, roughly 85% fell in the genetic ancestry cluster associated with self-reported Caucasian donors. Donor age, sex, ethnicity and CMV serostatus were compiled alongside the repertoire data. Roughly five DR-DQ haplotypes were treated as single units for association and clustering because of strong linkage in the cohort. Rather than drawing on any new phenotypic data, the later analysis identified candidate immune exposures from TCR beta sequences and the way those sequences occurred across donors. All discovery cohort repertoires had been generated using a single sequencing platform. The study profiled the T cell repertoires of 500 to 800 subjects by immunosequencing and related them to cytomegalovirus serostatus. A later genetic analysis used genome-wide SNP genotypes for about 65% of the 666 donors, treating that subset as a discovery cohort. Both class I and class II loci were covered by HLA typing, at four-digit resolution. The number of typed donors differed by locus: about 620-640 for A, B, C, DRB1 and DQB1; 500 to 550 for DQA1; 600 to 610 for DPA1; and around 490 for DPB1. Across approximately 400 genotyped donors of the cohort, an average of about 220,000 unique TCR beta nucleotide sequences per donor were sequenced, and roughly 20% of those sequences were non-productive. The study aimed to test whether cataloging public T cell receptors could reveal signatures of past pathogen exposure. A separate validation cohort of about 110 different subjects was used in addition to the approximately 700-subject first cohort. An early release covering roughly 640 HLA-typed donors comprised about 300 gigabases of sequencing data and some 79 million unique TCR sequences. To decide whether each TCR beta V gene segment behaved as functional or pseudogenic, an earlier analysis of 587 of the donors relied on high-throughput TCR beta sequencing. Here is what the overall study found, with its caveats: Because counts were too low, about 15 rarely observed V segments, including chromosome 9 orphons, were left out of the earlier analysis of approximately 580 of the donors. When HLA alleles, especially DR and DQ, strongly co-occurred, TCR associations were difficult to assign to individual alleles. For the cohort, immune exposure information was limited to CMV serostatus. Because HLA typing was missing for some donors at each locus, association tests included only the typed subset. A later analysis reported that several top co-occurrence clusters appeared linked to parvovirus B19, influenza, CMV and Epstein-Barr virus. A later analysis found that TCR association rates varied across HLA loci, with DRB1 alleles showing the most associated TCRs and HLA-C alleles the fewest. A further reported finding was that TCR beta sequences accurately predicted the HLA-A and HLA-B alleles for most subjects in the first cohort. The classifier was reported to diagnose cytomegalovirus status with high specificity and sensitivity in both the original cohort and the validation cohort. Most TCR sequences were seen in very few donors, while some public TCRs were found in many individuals. Some IMGT-functional V segments, including TRBV6-2 and TRBV6-3, could not be distinguished by the 87-base-pair reads and were therefore excluded. Correlated functional status among segregating V segments might reflect linkage disequilibrium, but an unknown experimental factor could not be ruled out. An earlier analysis of around 500 of the donors showed that most TCR beta V segments appeared in productive rearrangements either about 90% or about 30% of the time, which broadly matched IMGT annotations. In the study, approximately 160 TCR beta chains were listed as associated with cytomegalovirus. The presence/absence analyses assumed that sequencing depth was roughly uniform across donors, and that assumption may not be true. A later genetic analysis associated a missense DCLRE1C variant with V-gene and J-gene trimming of TCR beta chains, and an independent cohort replicated the association. In a later analysis, 16,951 TCR beta sequences were associated with specific HLA alleles at a false discovery rate of 0.05. A cluster of highly shared sequence variants was judged likely to represent a technical artifact of the sequencing pipeline. In a later analysis, most CMV-associated TCR beta chains were found to appear HLA-restricted, with HLA associations seemingly driven largely by CMV exposure. This cohort had only TCR beta chains sequenced, and the lack of alpha or paired-chain data limited which features could be detected. A few of the identified cytomegalovirus-associated TCR beta chains were confirmed in vitro to be specific for cytomegalovirus antigens. Compared with the roughly 700-donor mean, donors in an Asian-associated ancestry cluster had fewer N-insertions in productive TCRs, according to a later genetic analysis. The authors suggested that the approach could potentially be extended to other disease states and immunological phenotypes. Compared with equally common non-associated chains, HLA-associated TCR beta chains in a later analysis were more clonally expanded and had lower generation probabilities.

The cohort comprised hundreds of healthy bone marrow donors. Cohort members were all nominally healthy when sampled, although unrecorded immune exposures were likely present. The donor tested CMV seronegative, placing the donor among the roughly 400 seronegative members of the cohort. Each donor provided a peripheral blood sample, and peripheral blood mononuclear cells were used for TCR beta sequencing. Genomic DNA was extracted from the blood cell samples with the Qiagen DNeasy Blood Extraction Kit. Preparation of the library involved the immunoSEQ multiplex PCR assay. The multiplex PCR relied on a mix of 60 forward primers for TCR Vbeta segments and 13 reverse primers for TCR Jbeta segments. The CDR3 region of rearranged TCR beta genes was amplified from genomic DNA with a multiplex PCR assay. The Illumina HiSeq System was used to sequence the amplified TCR beta libraries as 87-base-pair reads. The authors' analysis ran thus. In a later analysis, tens of millions of unique TCR beta chains were counted across the 666 repertoires, and around 11 million of these chains were shared by at least two donors. A nearest-neighbor algorithm error-corrected the raw reads and collapsed the reads into unique sequences, merging closely related sequences to remove PCR and sequencing errors. V, D and J gene segments were assigned by aligning CDR3 sequences to IMGT reference sequences. For a sequence to be retained, a match of at least six nucleotides was required to both a V gene segment and a J gene segment. A rearrangement was called productive if the CDR3 had no stop codons and remained in frame with V and J, and every other rearrangement was called non-productive. Following IMGT convention, CDR3 was defined as the stretch from the second conserved V-encoded cysteine to the conserved J-encoded phenylalanine. In an earlier analysis of around 640 of the donors, sequences lacking an unambiguous match to a single V gene segment were excluded. In an earlier analysis of a few hundred of the donors, V segments were called functional above 56.7% productive rearrangements and were called segregating when the between-donor standard deviation exceeded 5%. A statistical classification framework was built for diagnosing cytomegalovirus status from the catalog of TCR beta chain sequences. In a later analysis, V and J genes were assigned by comparing TCR nucleotide sequences against IMGT/GENE-DB human TR gene sequences. The TCRdist pipeline was used in a later analysis to assign CDR3 sequences and most-parsimonious VDJ recombination scenarios. In a later analysis, each TCR beta chain was defined by its CDR3 amino acid sequence together with its V-gene family, and reads lacking a unique V-gene family were excluded. In a later analysis, around 600 highly shared, low-generation-probability nucleotide sequences were removed to address suspected cross-contamination and a sequencing artifact. In a later analysis, a clonal expansion index for each public chain was calculated from normalized within-repertoire ranks of inferred template counts. A later analysis computed generation probabilities with a VDJ recombination model fitted to out-of-frame rearrangements, and checked the results against IGoR. In a later analysis, TCR-TCR, TCR-HLA and TCR-CMV co-occurrence was scored with hypergeometric tests, and a repertoire-size bias correction was applied to TCR pairs. In a later analysis, false discovery rates were estimated by permuting HLA or CMV assignments 20 times. In a later analysis, co-occurring TCRs were grouped using DBSCAN, with TCRdist sequence similarity added in when clustering inside HLA-allele-positive subsets. Repertoires with fewer than 30,000 or more than 120,000 public chains, plus five repertoires with anomalous nucleotide sharing, were excluded from co-occurrence clustering. TCRdb mirrors the immuneACCESS table, restricted to in-frame sequences. Some clones are absent from its copies; in checked studies, under half trace to an unresolved V gene, and the reason for the others is unknown. The V and J calls and clone size come from that table; D and trimming were worked out from the DNA. The sample data list roughly 130,000 clones, and 80% of these were observed just once. In total, the top ten clones hold 1% of the sample.

The CDR3 has 14 amino acids, counting the end cysteine and phenylalanine. The retained sequence is limited to the CDR3, 42 bases, with the frame set at the first base. The CDR1 and CDR2 encoded by the germline V gene are SGHDT and YYEEEE. V is shortened by 0 bases, J by 0 bases, and the region joining them spans 7 bases. As concerns this clone: The clone's antigen remains unknown. Per-base quality was not reported, and no clone a single base away is much larger than it.

This TCR was recovered from a man aged 35 to 55 in good health and CMV-seronegative. The sequence joins TRBV5-6 to TRBJ2-7; the D gene is not confidently resolved. Source material: PBMCs. The bases are TGTGCCAGCAGCTTGGCCAGTTCCTCCTACGAGCAGTACTTC. Translation gives CASSLASSSYEQYF.